Listed below are T cell receptor beta chains from one sample, sequenced in a study of chemoradiotherapy in HPV16-positive cancers. Method: immunoSEQ multiplex PCR; TCRdb's copy keeps in-frame clones and lacks some. The sample gives 17,000 or so clones, more than 90% of which show up once; 12% to 15% is in the top ten. The sequenced sample was blood, obtained from a patient who underwent chemoradiotherapy. The source of these receptors is a human donor with HPV-associated anogenital cancer. Each CDR3 is given with its conserved first and last residue. D genes are given only for firm matches. Only some rows state a clone size, as once, few, many or a class for expanded clones.

NA,TRBV30,TRBJ2-5,NA,CAWSRAGETQYF,TGTGCCTGGAGTCGAGCGGGCGAGACCCAGTACTTC
NA,TRBV23-1,TRBJ2-7,TRBD1,CASSQYSATGGDEQYF,TGCGCCAGCAGTCAATATTCGGCGACAGGGGGGGACGAGCAGTACTTC
NA,TRBV19,TRBJ2-5,NA,CASSVDSWETQYF,TGTGCCAGTAGTGTGGACAGTTGGGAGACCCAGTACTTC
NA,TRBV5-5,TRBJ1-6,NA,CASSSRGAYNSPLHF,TGTGCCAGCAGCTCACGTGGCGCTTATAATTCACCCCTCCACTTT
NA,TRBV9,TRBJ1-1,NA,CASSPRANTEAFF,TGTGCCAGCAGTCCCCGGGCGAACACTGAAGCTTTCTTT
once,TRBV2,TRBJ1-5,NA,CASSEADGAYQPQHF,TGTGCCAGCAGTGAAGCTGACGGCGCTTATCAGCCCCAGCATTTT
NA,TRBV19,TRBJ1-1,NA,CASSTAGWKAFF,TGTGCCAGTAGTACAGCGGGTTGGAAAGCTTTCTTT
once,TRBV9,TRBJ2-7,NA,CASSVDSQGSYEQYF,TGTGCCAGCAGCGTAGATTCACAGGGATCCTACGAGCAGTACTTC
NA,TRBV11-3,TRBJ2-3,TRBD2,CASSQRGDTQYF,TGTGCCAGCAGCCAGCGGGGAGATACGCAGTATTTT
NA,TRBV7-2,TRBJ2-5,NA,CASSLWGSEVETQYF,TGTGCCAGCAGCTTATGGGGGTCGGAGGTGGAGACCCAGTACTTC
NA,TRBV6-5,TRBJ2-1,NA,CDRARNEQFF,TGTGACCGGGCCCGGAATGAGCAGTTCTTC
few,TRBV6-1,TRBJ2-2,TRBD2,CATTGGAGELFF,TGTGCCACCACGGGAGGGGCCGGGGAGCTGTTTTTT
NA,TRBV15,TRBJ2-3,TRBD2,CATSRLAGGPTDTQYF,TGTGCCACCAGCAGACTAGCGGGGGGGCCCACAGATACGCAGTATTTT
NA,TRBV5-8,TRBJ1-5,NA,CASSLGGYGYQPQHF,TGTGCCAGCAGCTTGGGGGGGTATGGATATCAGCCCCAGCATTTT
NA,TRBV9,TRBJ1-1,NA,CASSVDGHPGTEAFF,TGTGCCAGCAGCGTAGATGGACACCCAGGGACTGAAGCTTTCTTT
NA,TRBV18,TRBJ2-3,NA,CASSPSIGGRDTQYF,TGTGCCAGCTCACCATCGATCGGGGGTAGAGATACGCAGTATTTT
NA,TRBV29-1,TRBJ1-4,NA,CSVEEDATNEKLFF,TGCAGCGTTGAAGAGGACGCAACTAATGAAAAACTGTTTTTT
once,TRBV7-9,TRBJ1-1,NA,CALRNPGWNTEAFF,TGTGCCCTCCGAAACCCAGGGTGGAACACTGAAGCTTTCTTT
NA,TRBV6-5,TRBJ1-3,NA,CASSSRIGNTIYF,TGTGCCAGCAGTTCACGGATTGGAAACACCATATATTTT
NA,TRBV5-6,TRBJ2-4,NA,CASSFRVLAKNIQYF,TGTGCCAGCAGCTTCAGGGTTCTAGCCAAAAACATTCAGTACTTC
NA,TRBV7-6,TRBJ1-5,TRBD1,CASSQNTGDQPQHF,TGTGCCAGCAGCCAAAATACAGGGGATCAGCCCCAGCATTTT
NA,TRBV6-1,TRBJ1-1,NA,CASSELSSGNTEAFF,TGTGCCAGCAGTGAACTTTCTTCAGGGAACACTGAAGCTTTCTTT
NA,TRBV7-8,TRBJ2-7,NA,CASSLLPGGEYEQYF,TGTGCCAGCAGCTTACTTCCCGGGGGAGAATACGAGCAGTACTTC
NA,TRBV9,TRBJ2-1,TRBD2,CASSASSGGAGNEQFF,TGTGCCAGCAGCGCATCTAGCGGGGGGGCGGGAAATGAGCAGTTCTTC
NA,TRBV6-1,TRBJ1-2,TRBD1,CASSDWTGDYGYTF,TGTGCCAGCAGTGATTGGACAGGGGACTATGGCTACACCTTC
NA,TRBV29-1,TRBJ2-7,TRBD1,CSAVGGQGSTYEQYF,TGCAGCGCCGTGGGGGGACAGGGGTCGACCTACGAGCAGTACTTC
NA,TRBV4-2,TRBJ2-2,NA,CASSQDKAGHTGELFF,TGTGCCAGCAGCCAAGATAAGGCGGGGCATACCGGGGAGCTGTTTTTT